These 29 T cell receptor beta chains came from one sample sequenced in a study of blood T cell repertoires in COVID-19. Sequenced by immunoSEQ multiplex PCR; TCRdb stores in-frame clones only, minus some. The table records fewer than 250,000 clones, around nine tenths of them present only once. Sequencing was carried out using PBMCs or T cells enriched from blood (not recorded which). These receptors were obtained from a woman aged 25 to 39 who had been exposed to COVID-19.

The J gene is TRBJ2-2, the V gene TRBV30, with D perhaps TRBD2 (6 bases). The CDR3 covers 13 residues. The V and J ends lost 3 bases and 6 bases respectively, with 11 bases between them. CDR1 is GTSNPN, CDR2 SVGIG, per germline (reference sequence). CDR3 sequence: CAWRGRRAGELFF. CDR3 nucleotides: TGTGCCTGGAGAGGTAGGAGGGCCGGGGAGCTGTTTTTT.

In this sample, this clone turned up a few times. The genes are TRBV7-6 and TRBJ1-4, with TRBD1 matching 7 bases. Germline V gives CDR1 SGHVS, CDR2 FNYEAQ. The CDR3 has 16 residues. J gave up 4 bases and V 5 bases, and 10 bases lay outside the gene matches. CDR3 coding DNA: TGTGCCAGCAGCGAAAACCTGGGACAGCTTAATGAAAAACTGTTTTTT. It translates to CASSENLGQLNEKLFF.

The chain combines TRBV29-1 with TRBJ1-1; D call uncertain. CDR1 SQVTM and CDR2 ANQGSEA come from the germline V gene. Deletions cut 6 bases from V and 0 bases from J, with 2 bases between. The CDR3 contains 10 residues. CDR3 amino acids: CSVVNTEAFF. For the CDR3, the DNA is TGCAGCGTCGTGAACACTGAAGCTTTCTTT.

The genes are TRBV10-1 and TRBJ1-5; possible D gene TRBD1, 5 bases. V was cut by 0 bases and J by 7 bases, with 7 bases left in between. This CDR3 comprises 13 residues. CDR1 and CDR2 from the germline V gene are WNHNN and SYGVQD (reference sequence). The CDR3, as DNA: TGCGCCAGCAGTGAGTCAGGGGTACAGCCCCAGCATTTT. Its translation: CASSESGVQPQHF.

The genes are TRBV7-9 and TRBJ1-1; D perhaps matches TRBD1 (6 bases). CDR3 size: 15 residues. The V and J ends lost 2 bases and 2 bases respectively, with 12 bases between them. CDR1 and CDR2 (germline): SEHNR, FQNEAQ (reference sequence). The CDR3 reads CASSLIGQRNTEAFF. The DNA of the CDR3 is TGTGCCAGCAGCTTAATTGGACAGCGAAACACTGAAGCTTTCTTT. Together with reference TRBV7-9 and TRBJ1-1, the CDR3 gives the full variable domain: DTGVSQNPRHKITKRGQNVTFRCDPISEHNRLYWYRQTLGQGPEFLTYFQNEAQLEKSRLLSDRFSAERPKGSFSTLEIQRTEQGDSAMYLCASSLIGQRNTEAFFGQGTRLTVV.

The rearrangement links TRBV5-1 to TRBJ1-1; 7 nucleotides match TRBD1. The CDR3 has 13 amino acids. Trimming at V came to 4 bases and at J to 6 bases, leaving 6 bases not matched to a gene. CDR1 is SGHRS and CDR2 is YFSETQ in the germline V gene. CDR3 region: CASSPGQPPEAFF. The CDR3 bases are TGCGCCAGCAGCCCGGGACAGCCACCTGAAGCTTTCTTT.

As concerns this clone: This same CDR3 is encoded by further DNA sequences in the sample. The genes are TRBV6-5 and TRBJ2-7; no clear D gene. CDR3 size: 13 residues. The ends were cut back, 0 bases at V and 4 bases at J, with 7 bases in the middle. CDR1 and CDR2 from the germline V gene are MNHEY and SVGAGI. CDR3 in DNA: TGTGCCAGCAGTTACTCGACCGGGTACGAGCAGTACTTC. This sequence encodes CASSYSTGYEQYF.

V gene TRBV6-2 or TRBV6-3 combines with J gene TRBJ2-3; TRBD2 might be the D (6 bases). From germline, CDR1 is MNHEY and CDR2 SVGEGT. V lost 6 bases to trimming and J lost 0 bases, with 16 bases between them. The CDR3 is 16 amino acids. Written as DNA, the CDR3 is TGTGCCAGCAGCCCTTTGACTAGGGCTAGCACAGATACGCAGTATTTT. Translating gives CASSPLTRASTDTQYF.

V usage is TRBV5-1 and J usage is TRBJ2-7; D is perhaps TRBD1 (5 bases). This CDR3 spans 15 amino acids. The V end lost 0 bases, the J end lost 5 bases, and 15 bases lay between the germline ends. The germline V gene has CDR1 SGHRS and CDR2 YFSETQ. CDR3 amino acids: CASSLVSGFLDEQYF. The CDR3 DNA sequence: TGCGCCAGCAGCTTGGTCTCAGGGTTTTTGGACGAGCAGTACTTC.

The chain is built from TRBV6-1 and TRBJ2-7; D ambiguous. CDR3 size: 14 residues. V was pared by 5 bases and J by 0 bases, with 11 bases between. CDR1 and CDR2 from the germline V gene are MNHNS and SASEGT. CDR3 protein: CASSNLQSSYEQYF. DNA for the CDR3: TGTGCCAGCAGTAATCTACAGAGCTCCTACGAGCAGTACTTC.

CDR3: CASSEAPDLSYEQYF. The CDR3 region has the DNA TGTGCCAGCAGTGAAGCGCCGGACTTATCCTACGAGCAGTACTTC. V usage is TRBV2 and J usage is TRBJ2-7; D may be TRBD2 (5 bases). Trimming left V 0 bases short and J 1 base short, with 10 bases between. Germline assignment: CDR1 SNHLY and CDR2 FYNNEI. This CDR3 contains 15 residues. The full variable domain, completed using reference TRBV2 and TRBJ2-7, is EPEVTQTPSHQVTQMGQEVILRCVPISNHLYFYWYRQILGQKVEFLVSFYNNEISEKSEIFDDQFSVERPDGSNFTLKIRSTKLEDSAMYFCASSEAPDLSYEQYFGPGTRLTVT.

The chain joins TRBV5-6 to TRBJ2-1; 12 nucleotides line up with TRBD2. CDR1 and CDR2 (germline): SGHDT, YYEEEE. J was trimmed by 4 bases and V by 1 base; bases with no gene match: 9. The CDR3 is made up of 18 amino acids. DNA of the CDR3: TGTGCCAGCAGCTTGTTGTATTGGACTAGCGGGGTTTACAATGAGCAGTTCTTC. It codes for CASSLLYWTSGVYNEQFF.

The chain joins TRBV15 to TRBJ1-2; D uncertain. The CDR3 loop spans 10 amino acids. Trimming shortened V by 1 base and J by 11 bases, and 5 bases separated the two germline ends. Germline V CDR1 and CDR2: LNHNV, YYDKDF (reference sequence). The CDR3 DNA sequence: TGTGCCACCAGCAGAGCGTCTTACACCTTC. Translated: CATSRASYTF. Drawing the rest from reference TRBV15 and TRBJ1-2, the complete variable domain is DAMVIQNPRYQVTQFGKPVTLSCSQTLNHNVMYWYQQKSSQAPKLLFHYYDKDFNNEADTPDNFQSRRPNTSFCFLDIRSPGLGDTAMYLCATSRASYTFGSGTRLTVV.

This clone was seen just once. CDR3 nucleotide sequence: TGTGCCAGCAGCTCAGACAGACCCCAGCCCCAGCATTTT. It specifies CASSSDRPQPQHF. V is TRBV12-3 or TRBV12-4 and J is TRBJ1-5; D is possibly TRBD1 (5 bases). V gave up 6 bases and J gave up 7 bases, with 13 bases separating them. The CDR3 runs to 13 residues.

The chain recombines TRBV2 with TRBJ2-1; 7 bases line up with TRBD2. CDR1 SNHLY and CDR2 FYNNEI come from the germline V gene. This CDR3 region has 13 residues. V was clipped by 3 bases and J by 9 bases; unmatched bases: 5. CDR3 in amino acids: CASSDEAGLEQFF. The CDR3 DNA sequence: TGTGCCAGCAGTGACGAAGCGGGGCTTGAGCAGTTCTTC.

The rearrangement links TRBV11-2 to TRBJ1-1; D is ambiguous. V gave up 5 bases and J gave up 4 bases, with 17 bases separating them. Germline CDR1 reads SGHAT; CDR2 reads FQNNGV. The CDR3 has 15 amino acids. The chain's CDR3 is CASSNIPRVATEAFF. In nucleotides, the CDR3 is TGTGCCAGCAGCAATATCCCCCGGGTGGCCACTGAAGCTTTCTTT.

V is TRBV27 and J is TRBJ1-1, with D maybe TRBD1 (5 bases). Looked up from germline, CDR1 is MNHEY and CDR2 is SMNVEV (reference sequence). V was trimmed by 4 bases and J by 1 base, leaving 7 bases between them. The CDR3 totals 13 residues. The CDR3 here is CASSWGPNTEAFF. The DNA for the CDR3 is TGTGCCAGCAGTTGGGGCCCGAACACTGAAGCTTTCTTT.

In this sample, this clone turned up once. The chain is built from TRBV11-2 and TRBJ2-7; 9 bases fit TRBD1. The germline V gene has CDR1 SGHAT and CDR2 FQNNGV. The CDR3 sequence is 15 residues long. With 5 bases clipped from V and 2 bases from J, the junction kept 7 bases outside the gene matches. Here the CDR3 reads CASSPGTGFTYEQYF. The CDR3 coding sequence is TGTGCCAGCAGCCCCGGGACAGGGTTTACCTACGAGCAGTACTTC. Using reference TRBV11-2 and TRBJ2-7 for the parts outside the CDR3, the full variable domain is EAGVAQSPRYKIIEKRQSVAFWCNPISGHATLYWYQQILGQGPKLLIQFQNNGVVDDSQLPKDRFSAERLKGVDSTLKIQPAKLEDSAVYLCASSPGTGFTYEQYFGPGTRLTVT.

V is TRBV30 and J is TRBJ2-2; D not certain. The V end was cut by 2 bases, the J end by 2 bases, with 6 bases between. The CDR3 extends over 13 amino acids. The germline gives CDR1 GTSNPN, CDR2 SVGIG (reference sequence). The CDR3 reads CAWSTTNTGELFF. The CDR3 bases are TGTGCCTGGAGTACTACAAACACCGGGGAGCTGTTTTTT. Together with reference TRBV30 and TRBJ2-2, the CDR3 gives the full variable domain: SQTIHQWPATLVQPVGSPLSLECTVEGTSNPNLYWYRQAAGRGLQLLFYSVGIGQISSEVPQNLSASRPQDRQFILSSKKLLLSDSGFYLCAWSTTNTGELFFGEGSRLTVL.

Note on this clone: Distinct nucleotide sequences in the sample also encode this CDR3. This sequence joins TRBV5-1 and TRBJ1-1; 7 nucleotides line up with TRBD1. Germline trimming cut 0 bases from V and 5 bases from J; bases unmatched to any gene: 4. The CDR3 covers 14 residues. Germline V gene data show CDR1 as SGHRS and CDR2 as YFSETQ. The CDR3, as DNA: TGCGCCAGCAGCTTGGGACAGGGTCTGACTGAAGCTTTCTTT. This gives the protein CASSLGQGLTEAFF.

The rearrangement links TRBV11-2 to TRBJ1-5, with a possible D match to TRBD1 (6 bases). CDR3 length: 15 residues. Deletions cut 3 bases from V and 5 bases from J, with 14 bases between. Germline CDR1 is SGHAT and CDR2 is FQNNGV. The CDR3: CASSFSGGPYQPQHF. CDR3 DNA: TGTGCCAGCAGCTTTTCGGGGGGCCCCTATCAGCCCCAGCATTTT.

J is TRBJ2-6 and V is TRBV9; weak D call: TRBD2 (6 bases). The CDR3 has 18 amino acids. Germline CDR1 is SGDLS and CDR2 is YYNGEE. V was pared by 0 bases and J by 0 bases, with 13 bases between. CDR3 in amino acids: CASSVGNSGNSGANVLTF. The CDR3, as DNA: TGTGCCAGCAGCGTAGGGAATAGCGGAAACTCTGGGGCCAACGTCCTGACTTTC.

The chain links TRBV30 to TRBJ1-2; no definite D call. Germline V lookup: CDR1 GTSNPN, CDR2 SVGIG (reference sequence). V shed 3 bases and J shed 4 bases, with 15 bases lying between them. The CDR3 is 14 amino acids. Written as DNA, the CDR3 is TGTGCCTGGAGGGAGACGGCATCACGCTATGGCTACACCTTC. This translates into CAWRETASRYGYTF.

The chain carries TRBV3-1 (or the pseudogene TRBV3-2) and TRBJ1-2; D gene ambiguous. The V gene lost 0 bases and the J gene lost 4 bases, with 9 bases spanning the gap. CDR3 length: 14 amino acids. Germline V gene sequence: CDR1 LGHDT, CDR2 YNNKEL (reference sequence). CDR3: CASSQDVDSYGYTF. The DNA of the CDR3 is TGTGCCAGCAGCCAAGATGTGGACTCCTATGGCTACACCTTC.

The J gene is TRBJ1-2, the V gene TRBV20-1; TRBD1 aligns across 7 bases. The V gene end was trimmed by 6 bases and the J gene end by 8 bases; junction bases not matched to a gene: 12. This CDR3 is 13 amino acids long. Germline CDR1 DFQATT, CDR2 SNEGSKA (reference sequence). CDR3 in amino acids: CSASKTGTSGYTF. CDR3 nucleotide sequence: TGCAGTGCGAGTAAGACAGGGACTAGCGGCTACACCTTC.

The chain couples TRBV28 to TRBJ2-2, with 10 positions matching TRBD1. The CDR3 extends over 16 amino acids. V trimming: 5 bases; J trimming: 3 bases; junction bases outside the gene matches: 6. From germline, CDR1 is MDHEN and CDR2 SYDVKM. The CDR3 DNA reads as TGTGCCAGCAGTCACGACAGGGGGCCGGACACCGGGGAGCTGTTTTTT. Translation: CASSHDRGPDTGELFF.

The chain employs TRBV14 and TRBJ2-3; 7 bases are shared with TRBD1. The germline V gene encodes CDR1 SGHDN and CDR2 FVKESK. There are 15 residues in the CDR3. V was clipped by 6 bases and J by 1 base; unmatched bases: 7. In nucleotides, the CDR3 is TGTGCCAGCAGGCGCACCGGGACAGGCACAGATACGCAGTATTTT. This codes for CASRRTGTGTDTQYF.

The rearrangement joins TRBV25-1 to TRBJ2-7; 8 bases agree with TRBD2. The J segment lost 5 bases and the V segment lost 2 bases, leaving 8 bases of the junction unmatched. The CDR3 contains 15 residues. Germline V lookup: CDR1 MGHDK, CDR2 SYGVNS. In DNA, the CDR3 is TGTGCCAGCAGTGAAAGGAGCGGGAGTATTGACGAGCAGTACTTC. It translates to CASSERSGSIDEQYF.

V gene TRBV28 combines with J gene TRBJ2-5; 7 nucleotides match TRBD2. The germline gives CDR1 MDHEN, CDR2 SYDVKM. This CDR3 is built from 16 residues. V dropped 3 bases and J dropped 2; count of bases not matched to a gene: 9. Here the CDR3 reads CASSLAFSGRQETQYF. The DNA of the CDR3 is TGTGCCAGCAGTTTGGCGTTTAGCGGGCGTCAAGAGACCCAGTACTTC.